A single sample is the source of the 10 T cell receptor beta chains below, sequenced in a study of Graves' ophthalmopathy and Graves' hyperthyroidism. RNA served as the template for amplifying TCR beta CDR3 regions. First-round RT-PCR used HTBI primers; second-round multiplex PCR followed. TCRdb re-called the multiplex PCR reads through MiXCR, storing one row per CDR3 protein. There are around 1.1 million distinct CDR3 sequences in the sample; roughly 35% occur only once, and around 10% lies in the top ten. The sample taken for sequencing was peripheral blood or thyroid tissue (not recorded which). These receptor sequences come from an adult man with Graves' hyperthyroidism.

CDR3 sequence (DNA): TGTGCCAGCAGCTTAGCACAGTCGGGGGGCTACACCTTC. This encodes CASSLAQSGGYTF. This rearrangement joins TRBV11-2 to TRBJ1-2; D remains unclear. CDR1 is SGHAT and CDR2 is FQNNGV in the germline V gene. This CDR3 is 13 amino acids long. The germline V and J ends were trimmed by 1 base and 8 bases, with 11 bases remaining between them.

The rearrangement links TRBV25-1 to TRBJ2-5, with a possible D match to TRBD2 (6 bases). CDR1 is MGHDK, CDR2 SYGVNS, per germline. This CDR3 is 13 amino acids long. CDR3 sequence (DNA): TGTGCTAGAGCCGGAGGAGGGACCGAGACCCAGTACTTC. It yields the protein CARAGGGTETQYF.

The rearrangement links TRBV11-2 to TRBJ2-7; 7 bases fit TRBD1. This CDR3 contains 15 residues. The V and J ends lost 3 bases and 1 base, in that order; junction bases with no gene match: 6. The germline V gene has CDR1 SGHAT and CDR2 FQNNGV. Written as DNA, the CDR3 is TGTGCCAGCAGCTTTGAAGGGGGCGAATCCTACGAGCAGTACTTC. Amino acid sequence: CASSFEGGESYEQYF.

The chain carries TRBV7-9 and TRBJ1-4; a weak D match, TRBD1 (5 bases). Between the trimmed V and J ends, which lost 6 bases and 10 bases, there was a span of 12 bases. CDR1 SEHNR and CDR2 FQNEAQ come from the germline V gene (reference sequence). This CDR3 contains 12 residues. As DNA, the CDR3 is TGTGCCAGCAGTCCCGGGACCGCAAAACTGTTTTTT. Protein: CASSPGTAKLFF.

In its sample, this clonotype was seen many times. V gene TRBV29-1 combines with J gene TRBJ1-1; D gene uncertain. V lost 5 bases, J lost 2 bases, and 9 bases lay in between. Germline CDR1 and CDR2: SQVTM and ANQGSEA. CDR3 length equals 12 residues. For the CDR3, the DNA is TGCAGCGTTTTCCTACCTAACACTGAAGCTTTCTTT. Protein product: CSVFLPNTEAFF.

This clonotype was picked up many times. This rearrangement joins TRBV5-1 to TRBJ1-6, with 9 bases identical to TRBD1. Germline-derived CDR1 and CDR2 are SGHRS and YFSETQ. Losses at the gene ends were 6 bases for V and 10 bases for J; bases not matched to a gene: 11. The CDR3 spans 15 residues. Here the CDR3 reads CASTRAGTGTSPLHF. The DNA of the CDR3 is TGCGCCAGCACTCGAGCGGGGACAGGGACGTCACCCCTCCACTTT.

This clonotype was seen once. The chain joins TRBV25-1 to TRBJ2-2, with D perhaps matching TRBD1 (6 bases). Per the germline V gene, CDR1 is MGHDK and CDR2 is SYGVNS. This CDR3 has 16 amino acids. Trimming stripped 6 bases from V and 1 base from J, with 15 bases between. In DNA, the CDR3 is TGTGCCAGCAGGCCTACCGAGACAGGGAACACCGGGGAGCTGTTTTTT. This translates into CASRPTETGNTGELFF.

This chain links TRBV20-1 with TRBJ2-2; D gene unclear. The CDR3 consists of 15 residues. Trimming pared 2 bases from V and 7 bases from J, leaving 17 bases between. Germline CDR1 and CDR2: DFQATT and SNEGSKA (reference sequence). CDR3 bases: TGCAGTGCTAGACCCACCTGGGGTGGCAGCGGGGAGCTGTTTTTT. Its translation: CSARPTWGGSGELFF.

Ten or more counts support this clonotype. The chain joins TRBV25-1 to TRBJ1-4; tentative D call: TRBD1 (6 bases). Per the germline V gene, CDR1 is MGHDK and CDR2 is SYGVNS. CDR3 size: 15 residues. Trimming removed 1 base at V and 8 bases at J, with 14 bases between. For the CDR3, the DNA is TGTGCCAGCAGTGAATTCGGGGGGCTGGGAGAAAAACTGTTTTTT. Its translation is CASSEFGGLGEKLFF.

This clonotype has more than one count but fewer than ten. The chain recombines TRBV10-3 with TRBJ2-5, with D possibly called TRBD1 or TRBD2 (5 bases each). Germline V gene sequence: CDR1 ENHRY, CDR2 SYGVKD. The ends were cut back, 4 bases at V and 1 base at J, with 13 bases in the middle. CDR3 length equals 15 residues. CDR3 region: CAISVFWDRQETQYF. In nucleotides, the CDR3 is TGTGCCATCAGTGTGTTCTGGGACCGCCAAGAGACCCAGTACTTC.